The next 21 T cell receptor beta chains were all read from a single sample in a study of T cell responses to AZD1222 COVID-19 vaccine. This table comes from immunoSEQ multiplex PCR, and its TCRdb copy is limited to in-frame clones, with some not included. The top ten clones hold around 1.6% of a sample with fewer than 200,000 clones, roughly nine tenths of them seen once. Sequenced material: peripheral blood, taken 28 days after the second AZD1222 dose. These receptors all stem from an adult who received the AZD1222 COVID-19 vaccine.

J is TRBJ2-1 and V is TRBV19; D call uncertain. This CDR3 is 16 amino acids long. CDR1 is LNHDA, CDR2 SQIVND, per germline (reference sequence). V was pared by 0 bases and J by 3 bases, with 12 bases between. CDR3 nucleotides: TGTGCCAGTAGTATAGAGGCCAATGCTATCTACAATGAGCAGTTCTTC. Amino acid sequence: CASSIEANAIYNEQFF.

The chain carries TRBV7-9 and TRBJ2-7; the match to TRBD2 covers 8 bases. The germline CDR1 and CDR2 sequences are SEHNR and FQNEAQ (reference sequence). The CDR3 is 15 residues long. With V trimmed by 1 base and J by 5 bases, 7 bases remained unmatched. The CDR3 sequence: CASSLEASGFHEQYF. The CDR3 nucleotides read TGTGCCAGCAGCTTAGAGGCTAGCGGGTTCCACGAGCAGTACTTC.

The rearrangement joins TRBV7-3 to TRBJ2-1; a possible D gene is TRBD1 (6 bases). The V end lost 5 bases, the J end lost 5 bases, and 19 bases lay between the germline ends. The CDR3 covers 16 residues. Germline values: CDR1 SGHTA, CDR2 FQGTGA. CDR3 in amino acids: CASSLGGGTANNEQFF. The CDR3 nucleotides read TGTGCCAGCAGCCTAGGGGGTGGGACGGCGAACAATGAGCAGTTCTTC.

This clone was detected only once. The chain recombines TRBV10-3 with TRBJ1-3, with 10 bases matching TRBD1. V was clipped by 2 bases and J by 2 bases; unmatched bases: 6. The CDR3 has 17 amino acids. CDR1 is ENHRY, CDR2 SYGVKD, per germline. The CDR3 DNA follows: TGTGCCATCAGTGAGCGCATAGGGACAGGGGCTGGAAACACCATATATTTT. Translating gives CAISERIGTGAGNTIYF.

This sequence joins TRBV7-2 and TRBJ2-5; 9 nucleotides line up with TRBD2. Germline CDR1 reads SGHTA; CDR2 reads FQGNSA. The CDR3 covers 15 residues. Trimming removed 4 bases from V and 4 bases from J; junction bases left unmatched: 7. CDR3 protein: CASSSQSGRTETQYF. As DNA, the CDR3 is TGTGCCAGCAGCTCCCAAAGCGGGAGGACAGAGACCCAGTACTTC.

This clone appeared a few times. The chain combines TRBV3-1 (or the pseudogene TRBV3-2) with TRBJ2-2; the D gene is possibly TRBD2 (7 bases). The germline V gene encodes CDR1 LGHDT and CDR2 YNNKEL (reference sequence). With 0 bases removed from V and 4 bases from J, the gap between germline ends came to 21 bases. CDR3 length: 19 amino acids. For the CDR3, the DNA is TGTGCCAGCAGCCAAGACTCCTGGGGGGGGGCAGGTAGCACCGGGGAGCTGTTTTTT. This codes for CASSQDSWGGAGSTGELFF.

This chain joins TRBV7-2 and TRBJ2-7, with 12 bases identical to TRBD2. The CDR3 runs to 15 residues. V shed 7 bases and J 0 bases; nucleotides not matched to a gene: 4. Looked up from germline, CDR1 is SGHTA and CDR2 is FQGNSA. CDR3 sequence reads: CASIPTSGGSYEQYF. The CDR3 region has the DNA TGTGCCAGCATCCCGACTAGCGGGGGCTCCTACGAGCAGTACTTC. The full variable domain, its missing parts supplied by reference TRBV7-2 and TRBJ2-7, is GAGVSQSPSNKVTEKGKDVELRCDPISGHTALYWYRQSLGQGLEFLIYFQGNSAPDKSGLPSDRFSAERTGGSVSTLTIQRTQQEDSAVYLCASIPTSGGSYEQYFGPGTRLTVT.

The chain recombines TRBV14 with TRBJ1-3, with D uncertain. The CDR3 runs 15 residues. CDR1 and CDR2 (germline): SGHDN, FVKESK. The V gene lost 4 bases and the J gene lost 0 bases, with 10 bases spanning the gap. CDR3 nucleotides: TGTGCCAGCAGCCGCCTCGGGGACTCTGGAAACACCATATATTTT. As protein: CASSRLGDSGNTIYF.

The genes are TRBV6-5 and TRBJ2-2; D is unresolved. Germline V CDR1 and CDR2: MNHEY, SVGAGI. Trimming left V 6 bases short and J 5 bases short, with 10 bases between. The CDR3 covers 13 residues. CDR3 residues: CASSLRVTGELFF. Here the CDR3 DNA reads TGTGCCAGCAGCCTCCGGGTGACCGGGGAGCTGTTTTTT.

The rearrangement joins TRBV2 to TRBJ2-1; 10 bases are shared with TRBD2. The CDR3 loop spans 17 amino acids. Germline V gene data show CDR1 as SNHLY and CDR2 as FYNNEI. Germline trimming cut 7 bases from V and 8 bases from J; bases unmatched to any gene: 17. The CDR3 reads CASNLRGLAGVGHEQFF. In DNA, the CDR3 is TGTGCCAGCAATCTCAGGGGGCTAGCGGGAGTAGGTCATGAGCAGTTCTTC.

CDR3 coding DNA: TGTGCCAGCAGCCGAGTATCGGGGACAAACACTGAAGCTTTCTTT. Its protein product is CASSRVSGTNTEAFF. V is TRBV3-1 (or the pseudogene TRBV3-2) and J is TRBJ1-1; a possible D gene is TRBD1 (6 bases). The CDR3 extends over 15 amino acids. V was clipped by 4 bases and J by 2 bases, with 14 bases between them. CDR1 is LGHDT, CDR2 YNNKEL, per germline (reference sequence).

This chain joins TRBV7-2 and TRBJ2-5; 7 nucleotides align to TRBD1. The CDR3 is 13 amino acids. V shed 5 bases, J shed 5 bases, and the junction held 5 bases outside the gene matches. Per germline, CDR1 SGHTA and CDR2 FQGNSA. The CDR3 bases are TGTGCCAGCAGCCCACAGGGGCGGGAGACCCAGTACTTC. Its translation: CASSPQGRETQYF.

The chain uses TRBV11-3 and TRBJ2-5; the D gene is possibly TRBD1 (6 bases). Germline V gene sequence: CDR1 SGHNT, CDR2 YENEEA. The CDR3 loop spans 16 amino acids. Between the trimmed V and J ends, which lost 5 bases and 5 bases, there was a span of 21 bases. In DNA, the CDR3 is TGTGCCAGCAGCCTTAGTACTGGGGGCGGTGGGGAGACCCAGTACTTC. This codes for CASSLSTGGGGETQYF.

This sequence joins TRBV11-2 and TRBJ2-7; 7 nucleotides line up with TRBD1. The CDR3 is made up of 16 amino acids. V was pared by 2 bases and J by 1 base, with 8 bases of the junction left unmatched. The V gene's germline CDR1 is SGHAT and CDR2 FQNNGV. The CDR3 region has the DNA TGTGCCAGCAGCTTATGGCCCGGGACAGATTCCTACGAGCAGTACTTC. Translated: CASSLWPGTDSYEQYF.

The genes are TRBV27 and TRBJ1-4; unclear D gene. Per germline, CDR1 MNHEY and CDR2 SMNVEV (reference sequence). V was cut by 0 bases and J by 8 bases, with 16 bases left in between. The CDR3 length is 16 residues. CDR3 region: CASSLSWKEASEKLFF. The CDR3 nucleotides are TGTGCCAGCAGTTTATCGTGGAAGGAGGCGAGCGAAAAACTGTTTTTT. Using reference TRBV27 and TRBJ1-4 for the parts outside the CDR3, the full variable domain is EAQVTQNPRYLITVTGKKLTVTCSQNMNHEYMSWYRQDPGLGLRQIYYSMNVEVTDKGDVPEGYKVSRKEKRNFPLILESPSPNQTSLYFCASSLSWKEASEKLFFGSGTQLSVL.

V is TRBV4-1 and J is TRBJ2-1, with 13 bases matching TRBD2. The germline V gene encodes CDR1 MGHRA and CDR2 YSYEKL. The CDR3 contains 15 residues. Unmatched junction bases numbered 3, after V lost 3 bases and J lost 7 bases. CDR3 sequence: CASSQTSGRWNEQFF. The CDR3 nucleotides read TGCGCCAGCAGCCAGACTAGCGGGAGGTGGAATGAGCAGTTCTTC.

To note about this clone: The sample holds other DNA sequences that translate to the same CDR3. The chain combines TRBV18 with TRBJ1-2; D is undetermined. Trimming pared 0 bases from V and 5 bases from J, leaving 7 bases between. The germline V gene encodes CDR1 KGHSH and CDR2 LQKENI. This CDR3 has 13 residues. The CDR3 sequence is CASSPPSGYGYTF. The CDR3 bases are TGTGCCAGCTCACCACCTTCGGGGTATGGCTACACCTTC. The full variable domain, completed using reference TRBV18 and TRBJ1-2, is NAGVMQNPRHLVRRRGQEARLRCSPMKGHSHVYWYRQLPEEGLKFMVYLQKENIIDESGMPKERFSAEFPKEGPSILRIQQVVRGDSAAYFCASSPPSGYGYTFGSGTRLTVV.

The J gene is TRBJ2-2, the V gene TRBV7-2, with D perhaps TRBD2 (5 bases). Trimming took 3 bases from V and 6 from J, leaving 11 bases between them. The CDR3 covers 14 residues. CDR1 is SGHTA, CDR2 FQGNSA, per germline. The CDR3 nucleotides read TGTGCCAGCAGCTTGGACTTCGGTTCCGGGGAGCTGTTTTTT. This sequence encodes CASSLDFGSGELFF.

This clone was seen just once. This rearrangement joins TRBV29-1 to TRBJ1-1; D unresolved. This CDR3 has 13 amino acids. Germline V gene sequence: CDR1 SQVTM, CDR2 ANQGSEA. Trimming shortened V by 4 bases and J by 1 base, and 10 bases separated the two germline ends. This CDR3 is CSVGGFGNTEAFF. The CDR3 DNA sequence: TGCAGCGTTGGTGGGTTCGGGAACACTGAAGCTTTCTTT.

The gene calls are TRBV5-1 and TRBJ1-2; D is undetermined. Trimming took off 4 bases at V and 8 bases at J, with 24 bases between the two ends. Germline values: CDR1 SGHRS, CDR2 YFSETQ. This CDR3 is 16 amino acids long. The CDR3 sequence: CASSTGDLGTVEGYTF. CDR3 sequence (DNA): TGCGCCAGCAGCACCGGGGATTTGGGAACGGTAGAAGGCTACACCTTC.

The rearrangement links TRBV30 to TRBJ2-7; 7 bases agree with TRBD1. Trimming cost V 3 bases and J 5 bases; bases outside gene matches: 7. This CDR3 region has 13 residues. Per germline, CDR1 GTSNPN and CDR2 SVGIG (reference sequence). CDR3 in DNA: TGTGCCTGGAGGAAGACAGGGACCCACGAGCAGTACTTC. This encodes CAWRKTGTHEQYF.